This TCR beta chain stems from a study of shared clonotypes between healthy human individuals. General study points: In contrast to clonotypes shared by all four donors, non-shared clonotypes had lower generation probabilities.

Notes on this clone: Antigen unknown.

The CDR3 consists of 13 residues. Germline V gene sequence: CDR1 SQVTM, CDR2 ANQGSEA. V lost 5 bases and J 4 bases, leaving 14 bases between the germline ends. Profiled with immunoSEQ multiplex PCR; TCRdb holds only in-frame clones, not every one. The data show 640,000 or so clones, about three quarters seen once. This receptor was taken from a woman in her 30s in good health. Sequenced material: memory CD4+ T cells sorted from blood. Subset of the sample: CD45RA-negative fraction. V is TRBV29-1 and J is TRBJ1-2; D remains unclear. DNA of the CDR3: TGCAGCGTTTCTTCGTTCATTGTCTATGGCTACACCTTC. Encoded protein: CSVSSFIVYGYTF. Complete variable domain (other parts from reference TRBV29-1 and TRBJ1-2): SAVISQKPSRDICQRGTSLTIQCQVDSQVTMMFWYRQQPGQSLTLIATANQGSEATYESGFVIDKFPISRPNLTFSTLTVSNMSPEDSSIYLCSVSSFIVYGYTFGSGTRLTVV.